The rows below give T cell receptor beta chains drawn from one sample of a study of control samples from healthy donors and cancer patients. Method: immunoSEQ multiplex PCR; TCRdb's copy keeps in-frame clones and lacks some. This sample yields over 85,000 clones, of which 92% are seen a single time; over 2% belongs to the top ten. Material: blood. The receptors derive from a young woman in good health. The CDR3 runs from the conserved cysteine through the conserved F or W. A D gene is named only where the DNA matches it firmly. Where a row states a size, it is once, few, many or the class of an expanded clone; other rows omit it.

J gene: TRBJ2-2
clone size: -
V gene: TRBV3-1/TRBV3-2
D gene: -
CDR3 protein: CASSPRINTGELFF
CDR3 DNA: TGTGCCAGCAGCCCCCGCATTAACACCGGGGAGCTGTTTTTT

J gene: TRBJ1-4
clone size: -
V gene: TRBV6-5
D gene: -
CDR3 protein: CASSYGNEKLFF
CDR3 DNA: TGTGCCAGCAGTTACGGAAATGAAAAACTGTTTTTT

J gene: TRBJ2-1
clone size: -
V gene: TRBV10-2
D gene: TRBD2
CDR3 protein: CATTGGPNEQFF
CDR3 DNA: TGCGCCACTACGGGAGGGCCGAATGAGCAGTTCTTC

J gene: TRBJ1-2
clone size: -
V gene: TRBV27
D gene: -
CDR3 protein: CASSGAGRVYGYTF
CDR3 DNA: TGTGCCAGCAGTGGGGCCGGGCGGGTCTATGGCTACACCTTC

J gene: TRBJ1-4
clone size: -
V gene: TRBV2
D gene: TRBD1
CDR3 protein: CASNQGATNEKLFF
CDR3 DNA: TGTGCCAGCAACCAGGGGGCAACTAATGAAAAACTGTTTTTT

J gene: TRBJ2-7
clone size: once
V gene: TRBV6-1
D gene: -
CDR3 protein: CASSDPRNRVSAYEQYF
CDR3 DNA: TGTGCCAGCAGTGATCCAAGAAACAGGGTCTCGGCCTACGAGCAGTACTTC

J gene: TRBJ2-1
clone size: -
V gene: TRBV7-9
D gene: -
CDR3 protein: CASSLAHLRGEQFF
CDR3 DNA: TGTGCCAGCAGCTTAGCCCATCTTAGGGGTGAGCAGTTCTTC

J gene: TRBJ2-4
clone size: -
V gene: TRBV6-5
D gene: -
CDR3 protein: CASGNVGGIQYF
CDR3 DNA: TGTGCCAGCGGGAACGTCGGAGGGATTCAGTACTTC

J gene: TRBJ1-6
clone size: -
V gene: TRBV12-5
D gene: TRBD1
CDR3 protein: CASGSTGGFRGSYNSPLHF
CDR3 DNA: TGTGCTAGTGGTTCCACAGGGGGATTCCGGGGCTCCTATAATTCACCCCTCCACTTT

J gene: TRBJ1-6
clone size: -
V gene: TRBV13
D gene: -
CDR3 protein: CASSLEGRNSPLHF
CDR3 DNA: TGTGCCAGCAGCTTAGAGGGCCGTAATTCACCCCTCCACTTT

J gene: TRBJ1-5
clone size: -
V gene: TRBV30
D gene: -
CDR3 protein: CAWSGVSRNQPQHF
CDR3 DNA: TGTGCCTGGAGTGGGGTATCTCGCAATCAGCCCCAGCATTTT

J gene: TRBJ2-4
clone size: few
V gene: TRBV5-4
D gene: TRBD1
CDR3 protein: CASSVTGGRDKNIQYF
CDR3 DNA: TGTGCCAGCAGCGTGACAGGGGGCAGGGACAAAAACATTCAGTACTTC

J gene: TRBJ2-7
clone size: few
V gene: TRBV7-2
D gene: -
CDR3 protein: CASSRMNYEQYF
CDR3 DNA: TGTGCCAGCAGCCGTATGAACTACGAGCAGTACTTC

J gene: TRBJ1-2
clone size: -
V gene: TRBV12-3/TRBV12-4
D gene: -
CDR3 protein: CASSFSVGDGYTF
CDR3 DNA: TGTGCCAGCAGTTTTTCGGTAGGGGATGGCTACACCTTC

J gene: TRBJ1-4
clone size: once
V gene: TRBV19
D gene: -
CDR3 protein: CASSRGNHEKLFF
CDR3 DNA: TGTGCCAGTAGTAGGGGGAACCATGAAAAACTGTTTTTT

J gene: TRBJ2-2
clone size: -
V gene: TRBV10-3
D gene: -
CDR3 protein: CAISESNTGSANTGELFF
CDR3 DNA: TGTGCCATCAGTGAGTCGAACACGGGTTCCGCGAACACCGGGGAGCTGTTTTTT

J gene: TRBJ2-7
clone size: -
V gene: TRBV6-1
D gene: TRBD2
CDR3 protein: CASNPEGGSSYEQYF
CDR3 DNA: TGTGCCAGCAACCCCGAGGGAGGGAGCTCCTACGAGCAGTACTTC

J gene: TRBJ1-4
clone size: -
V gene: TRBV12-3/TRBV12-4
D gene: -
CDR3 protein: CASSLSEKLFF
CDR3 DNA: TGTGCCAGCAGTTTATCTGAAAAACTGTTTTTT

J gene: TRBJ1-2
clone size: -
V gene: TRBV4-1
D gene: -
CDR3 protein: CASSQVGARYGYTF
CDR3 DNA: TGCGCCAGCAGCCAAGTTGGGGCCCGCTATGGCTACACCTTC

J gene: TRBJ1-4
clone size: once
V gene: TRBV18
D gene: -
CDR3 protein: CASSPRPLATNEKLFF
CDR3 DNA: TGTGCCAGCTCACCGCGGCCACTTGCAACTAATGAAAAACTGTTTTTT

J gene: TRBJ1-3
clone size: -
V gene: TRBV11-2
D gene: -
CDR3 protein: CASSLGSGNTIYF
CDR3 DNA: TGTGCCAGCAGCTTAGGGAGTGGAAACACCATATATTTT

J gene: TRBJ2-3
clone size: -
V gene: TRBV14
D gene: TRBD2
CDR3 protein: CASSQVSGRETDTQYF
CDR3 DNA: TGTGCCAGCAGCCAAGTGAGCGGGAGGGAGACAGATACGCAGTATTTT

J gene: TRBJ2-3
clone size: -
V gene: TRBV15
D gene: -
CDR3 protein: CATSRGAVSTDTQYF
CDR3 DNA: TGTGCCACCAGCAGAGGAGCGGTTAGCACAGATACGCAGTATTTT

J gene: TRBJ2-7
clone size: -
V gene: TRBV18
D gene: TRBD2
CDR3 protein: CASSASLAGASYEQYF
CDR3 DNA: TGTGCCAGCTCAGCGTCACTAGCGGGGGCGTCCTACGAGCAGTACTTC

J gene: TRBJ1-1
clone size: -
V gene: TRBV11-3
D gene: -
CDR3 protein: CASSLGVNTEAFF
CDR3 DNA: TGTGCCAGCAGCTTAGGGGTGAACACTGAAGCTTTCTTT

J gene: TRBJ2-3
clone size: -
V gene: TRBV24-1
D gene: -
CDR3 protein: CATSTGTDTQYF
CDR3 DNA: TGTGCCACCAGTACAGGCACAGATACGCAGTATTTT

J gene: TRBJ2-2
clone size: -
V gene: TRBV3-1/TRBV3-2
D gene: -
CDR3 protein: CASSQATGELFF
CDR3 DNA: TGTGCCAGCAGCCAAGCTACCGGGGAGCTGTTTTTT

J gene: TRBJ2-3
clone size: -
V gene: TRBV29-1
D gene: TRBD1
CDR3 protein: CSADRVADTQYF
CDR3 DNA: TGCAGCGCCGACAGGGTGGCAGATACGCAGTATTTT